This T cell receptor beta chain originates from a study of T cells in Graves' hyperthyroidism and ophthalmopathy. About the study: Upon initial diagnosis and before any treatment, peripheral blood was collected.

General study findings and limits: Blood shared most expanded thyroid clonotypes above 0.001. Ophthalmopathy was distinguished from stable hyperthyroidism by 13 V-J signatures.

What was amplified from RNA transcripts were TCR beta CDR3 regions. The TCR CDR3 first-round RT-PCR relied on the HTBI primer set. TCRdb reanalysed the multiplex PCR reads using MiXCR and keeps one entry per CDR3 protein. The repertoire consists of about 840,000 distinct CDR3 sequences, with roughly 40% occurring once and the leading ten covering 8.9%. The CDR3 length is 13 residues. V lost 7 bases, J lost 7 bases, and 20 bases lay in between. Germline V gene data show CDR1 as SQVTM and CDR2 as ANQGSEA. The sample holds many counts of this clonotype. Its antigen is as yet unknown. This TCR was recovered from a young man with Graves' hyperthyroidism. This chain links TRBV29-1 with TRBJ2-7; perhaps D is TRBD1 or TRBD2 (5 bases each). Sequenced material: blood. CDR3 bases: TGCAGCGCGGACATCCACGCGGGTACGGAGCAGTACTTC. Translated, it gives CSADIHAGTEQYF.